This T cell receptor beta chain was observed in a study of yellow fever vaccine responses in identical twins. Trimming removed 10 bases from V and 7 bases from J, with 14 bases in between. The CDR3 is made up of 13 amino acids. One entry per CDR3 protein results from TCRdb running MiXCR on the RT-PCR reads. The sample has around 18,000 distinct CDR3 sequences; approximately 63% are singletons. Whole-study results and caveats: Twins showed a vaccine T cell response that reportedly seemed partly convergent, partly personalized.

Comments on this clonotype: Its antigen is undetermined.

This clonotype was obtained from a woman younger than 30 who received the yellow fever vaccine. Sequenced material: T cells from blood (PBMCs), unsorted or a sorted subset (not recorded which), taken before or after yellow fever vaccination (not recorded which). V gene TRBV12-3 or TRBV12-4 combines with J gene TRBJ1-6, with a possible D match to TRBD1 (6 bases). CDR3 in amino acids: CATKGVFNSPLHF. CDR3 coding DNA: TGTGCCACCAAGGGGGTATTCAATTCACCCCTCCACTTT.